Presented here are 31 T cell receptor beta chains from one specimen sequenced in a study of blood T cells in healthy people across ages. Next came a second PCR, run for roughly 6 to 11 cycles, which used a sample-barcoded 5' primer along with a J-beta primer mix. Each CDR3 protein is one row after TCRdb ran MiXCR on the 5' RACE reads. The sample includes under 750,000 distinct CDR3 sequences, under 55% of them seen just once. Sequenced sample: blood. Receptors originate from a man older than 75 in good health.

This chain joins TRBV7-2 and TRBJ2-3; the match to TRBD2 covers 7 bases. Germline CDR1 is SGHTA and CDR2 is FQGNSA. This CDR3 contains 17 residues. V dropped 4 bases and J dropped 3; count of bases not matched to a gene: 13. This CDR3 reads CASSSLRAREITDTQYF. DNA for the CDR3: TGTGCCAGCAGCTCCCTTCGTGCGCGGGAGATAACAGATACGCAGTATTTT.

The chain combines TRBV20-1 with TRBJ2-1; 8 nucleotides match TRBD1. The CDR3 runs to 12 residues. V shed 3 bases, J shed 8 bases, and the junction held 3 bases outside the gene matches. Germline assignment: CDR1 DFQATT and CDR2 SNEGSKA (reference sequence). The CDR3 sequence: CSARDRVHEQFF. CDR3 coding DNA: TGCAGTGCTAGGGACAGGGTACATGAGCAGTTCTTC.

The rearrangement links TRBV12-3 or TRBV12-4 to TRBJ2-3; D uncertain. Deletions cut 0 bases from V and 15 bases from J, with 19 bases between. This CDR3 comprises 14 residues. The CDR3 DNA is TGTGCCAGCAGTTTAGCTCTTGGAACAGATGTGCAATATTTT. This encodes CASSLALGTDVQYF.

This clonotype has just a few counts. The genes are TRBV27 and TRBJ2-5, with 10 bases fitting TRBD2. V trimming: 4 bases; J trimming: 5 bases; junction bases outside the gene matches: 10. Germline assignment: CDR1 MNHEY and CDR2 SMNVEV (reference sequence). The CDR3 contains 16 residues. CDR3 in DNA: TGTGCCAGCAGTTCTCTAGCGGGAGCCTCCCGGGAGACCCAGTACTTC. Translated, it gives CASSSLAGASRETQYF.

The chain is built from TRBV9 and TRBJ2-6; D ambiguous. Germline CDR1 reads SGDLS; CDR2 reads YYNGEE. V gave up 3 bases and J gave up 0 bases, with 7 bases separating them. The CDR3 totals 15 residues. CDR3: CASSEWSSGANVLTF. The CDR3 DNA is TGTGCCAGCAGCGAGTGGAGCTCTGGGGCCAACGTCCTGACTTTC.

This sequence joins TRBV6-5 and TRBJ1-2; TRBD1 is a possible D gene (5 bases). Germline values: CDR1 MNHEY, CDR2 SVGAGI. This CDR3 has 13 residues. V lost 2 bases and J lost 8, with 12 bases in between. The CDR3 DNA reads as TGTGCCAGCAGTTACGGGGACCCCCCGGGCTACACCTTC. This translates into CASSYGDPPGYTF.

The sample holds one count of this clonotype. V usage is TRBV16 and J usage is TRBJ1-6, with D uncertain. Trimming stripped 2 bases from V and 0 bases from J, with 2 bases between. CDR3 length: 14 residues. CDR1 and CDR2 (germline): KGHSY, FQNENV. The CDR3 is CASSQGSYNSPLHF. Written as DNA, the CDR3 is TGTGCCAGCAGCCAAGGCTCCTATAATTCACCCCTCCACTTT.

The CDR3 loop is CASSLRTAGAYNEQFF. The CDR3 DNA follows: TGTGCCAGCAGCCTAAGGACGGCGGGGGCCTACAATGAGCAGTTCTTC. The genes are TRBV3-1 and TRBJ2-1, with TRBD2 matching 7 bases. Germline V CDR1 and CDR2: LGHDT, YNNKEL (reference sequence). The CDR3 extends over 16 amino acids. The trim removed 4 bases at V and 2 bases at J, leaving 8 bases unmatched.

CDR3 sequence (DNA): TGTGCCAGCAAGGGAAGGAATCAGCCCCAGCATTTT. Translating gives CASKGRNQPQHF. The V gene is TRBV12-3 or TRBV12-4, the J gene TRBJ1-5; D gene unclear. The CDR3 is 12 residues long. The germline V and J ends were trimmed by 7 bases and 4 bases, with 8 bases remaining between them.

The V call is TRBV11-2, the J call TRBJ1-1, with D uncertain. V lost 3 bases to trimming and J lost 1 base, with 6 bases between them. In germline, CDR1 is SGHAT, CDR2 FQNNGV. The CDR3 contains 13 residues. This CDR3 is CASSFGSNTEAFF. CDR3 nucleotide sequence: TGTGCCAGCAGCTTTGGGTCGAACACTGAAGCTTTCTTT. Full variable domain (outside the CDR3, taken from reference TRBV11-2 and TRBJ1-1): EAGVAQSPRYKIIEKRQSVAFWCNPISGHATLYWYQQILGQGPKLLIQFQNNGVVDDSQLPKDRFSAERLKGVDSTLKIQPAKLEDSAVYLCASSFGSNTEAFFGQGTRLTVV.

V is TRBV10-3 and J is TRBJ2-1, with 10 bases that match TRBD2. Germline-derived CDR1 and CDR2 are ENHRY and SYGVKD. The CDR3 is made up of 20 amino acids. Unmatched junction bases numbered 15, after V lost 0 bases and J lost 4 bases. The CDR3: CAISESKVKDSGRFYNEQFF. The CDR3 region has the DNA TGTGCCATCAGTGAGTCGAAGGTTAAGGATAGCGGGAGGTTTTACAATGAGCAGTTCTTC.

This clonotype was found a few times. The rearrangement uses TRBV29-1 and TRBJ2-5; no reliable D call. There are 14 residues in the CDR3. Looked up from germline, CDR1 is SQVTM and CDR2 is ANQGSEA. Trimming took off 0 bases at V and 2 bases at J, with 10 bases between the two ends. Written as DNA, the CDR3 is TGCAGCGTTGAAGAAGGGATATCGCAAGAGACCCAGTACTTC. Amino acids: CSVEEGISQETQYF.

This clonotype was counted only a few times. V usage is TRBV7-6 and J usage is TRBJ2-7; 13 bases line up with TRBD2. The CDR3 contains 14 residues. The V gene end was trimmed by 5 bases and the J gene end by 6 bases; junction bases not matched to a gene: 4. Per the germline V gene, CDR1 is SGHVS and CDR2 is FNYEAQ. CDR3 in DNA: TGTGCCAGCAGCCGGACTAGCGGGAGTACCGAGCAGTACTTC. This codes for CASSRTSGSTEQYF.

This chain uses TRBV27 with TRBJ2-3, with D possibly being TRBD2 (5 bases). CDR1 and CDR2 (germline): MNHEY, SMNVEV (reference sequence). The V end lost 5 bases, the J end lost 0 bases, and 15 bases lay between the germline ends. The CDR3 has 16 residues. CDR3: CASSPPGTISTDTQYF. The CDR3 DNA follows: TGTGCCAGCAGTCCCCCGGGAACCATTAGCACAGATACGCAGTATTTT.

For this clonotype: Possible read error: a much larger clone is one base away. This chain uses TRBV6-5 with TRBJ2-1; 10 nucleotides agree with TRBD1. Germline CDR1 is MNHEY and CDR2 is SVGAGI. The CDR3 loop spans 15 amino acids. The trim removed 6 bases at V and 12 bases at J, leaving 14 bases unmatched. The CDR3 DNA sequence: TGTGCCAGCAGCGCCCCGAGACAGGGGGCAACTGGGCAGTTCTTC. Its protein product is CASSAPRQGATGQFF.

This clonotype was observed a handful of times. The genes are TRBV12-3 or TRBV12-4 and TRBJ2-3, with D maybe TRBD2 (6 bases). V lost 2 bases to trimming and J lost 1 base, with 10 bases between them. This CDR3 is 15 amino acids long. CDR3 nucleotide sequence: TGTGCCAGCAGTTTAAGACCTAGCGGCACAGATACGCAGTATTTT. Amino acid sequence: CASSLRPSGTDTQYF.

This clonotype was picked up a small number of times. The genes are TRBV2 and TRBJ1-2, with no clear D. The CDR3 totals 13 residues. Germline CDR1 and CDR2: SNHLY and FYNNEI. V was shortened by 10 bases and J by 5 bases, with 17 bases between the two germline ends. The CDR3 nucleotides are TGTGCCACCTCGGACGCAACGGGGTATGGCTACACCTTC. This translates into CATSDATGYGYTF.

A few counts support this clonotype. The chain has TRBV7-9 and TRBJ1-1; unclear D gene. Trimming removed 6 bases at V and 0 bases at J, with 17 bases between. The CDR3 contains 16 residues. The germline V gene encodes CDR1 SEHNR and CDR2 FQNEAQ (reference sequence). The CDR3 spells CASSSRGSSMNTEAFF. The CDR3 DNA follows: TGTGCCAGCAGTTCCCGTGGGAGCTCCATGAACACTGAAGCTTTCTTT.

This clonotype appeared a few times. In DNA form, the CDR3 reads TGCAGTGCTGAGACCCGGACCGTCTCCAACATTCAGTACTTC. Translating gives CSAETRTVSNIQYF. The chain carries TRBV20-1 and TRBJ2-4; D not resolved. The CDR3 is 14 residues long. Per the germline V gene, CDR1 is DFQATT and CDR2 is SNEGSKA (reference sequence). V was cut by 5 bases and J by 7 bases, with 18 bases left in between.

The chain has TRBV18 and TRBJ1-1; TRBD1 matches 7 bases. The CDR3 loop spans 13 amino acids. Trimming removed 3 bases from V and 4 bases from J; junction bases left unmatched: 2. Germline loops: CDR1 KGHSH, CDR2 LQKENI. CDR3 sequence reads: CASSPDRSTEAFF. The CDR3 DNA sequence: TGTGCCAGCTCACCGGACAGGTCCACTGAAGCTTTCTTT.

The rearrangement joins TRBV6-1 to TRBJ1-1; D call uncertain. CDR1 and CDR2 from the germline V gene are MNHNS and SASEGT. Trimming pared 2 bases from V and 11 bases from J, leaving 9 bases between. The CDR3 length is 11 residues. This CDR3 is CASSESVWAFF. The CDR3 bases are TGTGCCAGCAGTGAATCAGTGTGGGCTTTCTTT.

CDR3 region: CASSIAGRNTEAFF. As DNA, the CDR3 is TGTGCCAGCAGCATAGCGGGCAGGAACACTGAAGCTTTCTTT. This sequence joins TRBV11-2 and TRBJ1-1; D remains ambiguous. V was trimmed by 5 bases and J by 1 base, leaving 11 bases between them. CDR1 and CDR2 (germline): SGHAT, FQNNGV. CDR3 length equals 14 residues.

The rearrangement uses TRBV4-3 and TRBJ2-5; D not certain. V was shortened by 2 bases and J by 5 bases, with 9 bases between the two germline ends. The germline CDR1 and CDR2 sequences are LGHNA and YSLEER. The CDR3 consists of 13 residues. CDR3 in amino acids: CASSQTLGETQYF. The CDR3 nucleotides are TGCGCCAGCAGCCAAACCCTAGGGGAGACCCAGTACTTC.

Regarding this clonotype: With a much larger clone just one base away, this may be a read error. The rearrangement uses TRBV2 and TRBJ2-5; 8 bases fit TRBD1. The CDR3 runs to 16 residues. Germline lookup yields CDR1 SNHLY and CDR2 FYNNEI. J lost 5 bases, V lost 4 bases, and 12 bases had no gene match. The CDR3 bases are TGTGCCAGCAGTGGAGGGAGAGGACAGGGATCGGAGACCCAGTACTTC. This translates into CASSGGRGQGSETQYF.

This sequence joins TRBV4-1 and TRBJ2-1, with TRBD1 identical over 7 bases. V was clipped by 0 bases and J by 3 bases; unmatched bases: 8. This CDR3 contains 17 residues. The germline V gene encodes CDR1 MGHRA and CDR2 YSYEKL. The CDR3 sequence is CASSQDNLGGLYNEQFF. The DNA of the CDR3 is TGCGCCAGCAGCCAAGATAATCTAGGGGGCCTCTACAATGAGCAGTTCTTC.

This chain joins TRBV7-2 and TRBJ1-1, with no clear D. CDR1 and CDR2 (germline): SGHTA, FQGNSA. This CDR3 has 13 amino acids. Trimming removed 5 bases at V and 4 bases at J, with 11 bases between. The CDR3 coding sequence is TGTGCCAGCAGCCCCTTATCCATCACTGAAGCTTTCTTT. It encodes CASSPLSITEAFF.

This chain uses TRBV5-1 with TRBJ2-7; weak D call: TRBD2 (6 bases). This CDR3 has 14 amino acids. Germline CDR1 is SGHRS and CDR2 is YFSETQ. V was trimmed by 5 bases and J by 7 bases, leaving 19 bases between them. CDR3 DNA: TGCGCCAGCAGTGCAGACCCTCAGAGCGGGGAGCAGTACTTC. Amino acid sequence: CASSADPQSGEQYF.

This clonotype was found many times. The chain recombines TRBV6-5 with TRBJ2-6; D gene unclear. The germline gives CDR1 MNHEY, CDR2 SVGAGI. The CDR3 covers 16 residues. Trimming removed 0 bases at V and 0 bases at J, with 6 bases between. The CDR3 loop is CASSYSISSGANVLTF. The CDR3, as DNA: TGTGCCAGCAGTTACTCGATAAGCTCTGGGGCCAACGTCCTGACTTTC.

Concerning this clonotype: One end of the junction fails to match germline, which may point to a read error. The chain employs TRBV7-2 and TRBJ2-7; possibly TRBD2 for D (6 bases). Looked up from germline, CDR1 is SGHTA and CDR2 is FQGNSA. CDR3 length: 15 residues. The CDR3 sequence: CASGLGGTRSYEQYF. The CDR3 DNA reads TGTGCCAGCGGCTTAGGCGGGACTCGCTCCTACGAGCAGTACTTC.

This clonotype was seen a handful of times. The CDR3 spells CASSFGSPNYGYTF. DNA of the CDR3: TGTGCCAGCAGCTTCGGCAGCCCTAACTATGGCTACACCTTC. V usage is TRBV7-9 and J usage is TRBJ1-2; D is ambiguous. The CDR3 extends over 14 amino acids. Germline assignment: CDR1 SEHNR and CDR2 FQNEAQ (reference sequence). Between the trimmed V and J ends, which lost 3 bases and 0 bases, there was a span of 8 bases. Full variable domain (rest looked up from reference TRBV7-9 and TRBJ1-2): DTGVSQNPRHKITKRGQNVTFRCDPISEHNRLYWYRQTLGQGPEFLTYFQNEAQLEKSRLLSDRFSAERPKGSFSTLEIQRTEQGDSAMYLCASSFGSPNYGYTFGSGTRLTVV.

This clonotype was seen a few times. The gene calls are TRBV29-1 and TRBJ1-2, with D possibly TRBD1 on 5 matching bases. V gave up 0 bases and J gave up 8 bases, with 7 bases separating them. The CDR3 contains 11 residues. Germline loops: CDR1 SQVTM, CDR2 ANQGSEA. The CDR3 loop reads CSVEDRGGYTF. The CDR3 DNA reads TGCAGCGTTGAAGATCGGGGGGGCTACACCTTC.